The 5 T cell receptor beta chains in this list originate from one sample, sequenced in a study of response to subunit inactivated influenza vaccine. TCRdb used MiXCR to reprocess the RT-PCR reads, holding one entry per CDR3 protein. The sample carries hundreds of thousands of distinct CDR3 sequences, 14% recorded once. Sequences were derived from PBMCs from blood, sampled about 14 days before vaccination. These TCRs come from a man aged 45-60 years who received an inactivated influenza vaccine.

The rearrangement joins TRBV6-4 to TRBJ2-7; 9 positions agree with TRBD1. This CDR3 is built from 15 residues. V lost 1 base, J lost 2 bases, and 3 bases stayed unmatched. Germline-derived CDR1 and CDR2 are MRHNA and SNTAGT. Written as DNA, the CDR3 is TGTGCCAGCAGTGACTATTACAGGGGGCCCTACGAGCAGTACTTC. Protein: CASSDYYRGPYEQYF.

This clonotype was seen only a few times. The chain carries TRBV28 and TRBJ1-5; 12 bases agree with TRBD1. Per germline, CDR1 MDHEN and CDR2 SYDVKM. This CDR3 has 16 residues. V lost 6 bases, J lost 2 bases, and 5 bases stayed unmatched. The CDR3 DNA reads as TGTGCCAGCAGCCCCCGGGACAGGGGGCGCAATCAGCCCCAGCATTTT. Its protein is CASSPRDRGRNQPQHF.

This clonotype was counted only a few times. The J gene is TRBJ2-1, the V gene TRBV25-1; 7 bases align to TRBD1. The V gene end was trimmed by 6 bases and the J gene end by 8 bases; junction bases not matched to a gene: 7. The germline V gene has CDR1 MGHDK and CDR2 SYGVNS. The CDR3 is 13 amino acids. The CDR3 DNA reads TGTGCCAGCAGAATACAGGGGTGGGATGAGCAGTTCTTC. Translating it yields CASRIQGWDEQFF.

The table lists this clonotype with a few counts. This rearrangement joins TRBV6-5 to TRBJ2-1; D is unresolved. Germline CDR1 and CDR2: MNHEY and SVGAGI. Trimming left V 2 bases short and J 2 bases short, with 7 bases between. This CDR3 is built from 14 residues. The CDR3 DNA reads as TGTGCCAGCAGTTACATGACAACCTACAATGAGCAGTTCTTC. As protein: CASSYMTTYNEQFF.

The table lists this clonotype with a few counts. The chain uses TRBV5-5 and TRBJ2-4; TRBD2 matches 8 bases. Per germline, CDR1 SGHKS and CDR2 YYEKEE (reference sequence). CDR3 size: 15 residues. V lost 7 bases, J lost 0 bases, and 6 bases stayed unmatched. The CDR3 reads CASGTSGLAKNIQYF. CDR3 DNA: TGTGCCAGCGGCACTAGCGGCTTAGCCAAAAACATTCAGTACTTC.